The TCR beta chain under discussion was sequenced for a study of T-cell reconstitution after alpha-beta-depleted transplantation in children. Unique molecular identifiers were used to barcode this TCRbeta library. MiXCR, run by TCRdb on the PCR reads, gives a single entry per CDR3 protein. The sample records about 500,000 distinct CDR3 sequences, approximately 32% being singletons. The table lists this clonotype with a few counts. Deletions cut 3 bases from V and 5 bases from J, with 15 bases between. Germline values: CDR1 MNHEY, CDR2 SMNVEV (reference sequence). The CDR3 loop spans 15 amino acids. The chain uses TRBV27 and TRBJ2-3, with unresolved D. The TCR sequence derives from a human donor who donated a stem cell graft to a child with aplastic anemia. The specimen comprised PBMCs from the stem cell graft donor, sampled from the stem cell graft. The CDR3 region is CASSFGGRVGDTQYF. For the CDR3, the DNA is TGTGCCAGCAGTTTCGGTGGAAGGGTTGGAGATACGCAGTATTTT.